One T cell receptor (beta chain) is described in this entry. There is no known antigen for this receptor. No clone much larger than this one lies a single base away; base qualities are absent. This record belongs to a study of cytomegalovirus exposure and HLA in healthy donors (dated by TCRdb to between 2016 and 2019). Turning to the overall study: A later analysis indicated that the 120 or so validation repertoires were generated on the platform also employed for the 700 or so repertoires of the first cohort. The aim of the study was to test whether cataloging public T cell receptors could identify signatures of past pathogen exposure. Along with the 666-subject first cohort, a separate validation cohort of more than 90 different subjects was used. The study combined high-throughput TCR immunosequencing, statistical association of individual TCRs with disease status, and machine learning to predict cytomegalovirus infection status.

Separate from the approximately 670-subject first cohort, the validation cohort of 120 subjects was the group to which the donors belonged. The CDR3 spans 14 residues, from the cysteine through the phenylalanine. The sequence is cut down to CDR3 DNA, 42 bases in frame from base 1. The V end loses 6 bases and the J end loses 2 bases, and a stretch of 14 bases separates them. CDR1 and CDR2 were assigned from the germline V gene (reference sequence) as MNHEY and SMNVEV. The full study reports these points: Most TCR sequences were observed very rarely across donors, whereas some public TCRs were present in many individuals. Subsequent analysis determined that TCRs grouped into clusters in the first cohort also showed a tendency toward co-occurrence across the roughly 120 validation repertoires, and about 93% of cluster scores exceeded 0. The authors suggested that the approach could potentially be extended to other disease states and immunological phenotypes. The classifier was reported to diagnose cytomegalovirus status with high specificity and sensitivity in both the original and validation cohorts. In vitro tests confirmed that a few of the cytomegalovirus-associated TCR beta chains recognize cytomegalovirus antigens. All 120 or so repertoires were used to score co-occurrence in the validation cohort in a later analysis, because that analysis had no HLA typing for the cohort. In the study, approximately 150 TCR beta chains were listed as associated with cytomegalovirus.

The library was made by the immunoSEQ multiplex PCR assay. The study's own analysis went as follows. A statistical classification framework was built for diagnosing cytomegalovirus status from the catalog of TCR beta chain sequences. The source is immuneACCESS, and TCRdb retained only in-frame sequences with V and J called. Part of the clones is not carried over; for the studies checked, unresolved V genes explain less than half of this, and the remainder is unexplained. V and J calls and clone size are as listed in that table; D and trimming were resolved from the DNA. The sample table contains about 130,000 clones; only one count was recorded for around 95% of them. The ten biggest clones cover 1.5% to 2% of the sample.

The sample comprised PBMCs. The receptor's source is a man between 18 and 35 years old in good health and CMV-seronegative. Recombination linked TRBV27 to TRBJ2-7; TRBD2 could be the D gene, as 7 bases match. The CDR3 loop reads CASRGGEGPYEQYF. The DNA sequence is TGTGCCAGCAGAGGGGGGGAGGGCCCCTACGAGCAGTACTTC.